The rows below give T cell receptor beta chains drawn from one sample of a study of shared clonotypes between healthy human individuals. The table came from immunoSEQ multiplex PCR; TCRdb's copy has only in-frame clones and leaves some out. In the table there are about 480,000 clones, more than 65% of which are singletons. The sequencing sample was made of PBMCs. The receptor source for this set is a woman between 40 and 50 years old in good health. Some clones in this sample may be carry-over from other donors' samples. The CDR3 runs from the conserved cysteine through the conserved F or W.

v_gene	j_gene	CDR3aa
TRBV7-8	TRBJ2-5	CASSQSLGGGIQETQYF
TRBV7-2	TRBJ1-3	CASSLLIDSSGNTIYF
TRBV30	TRBJ2-3	CAWPFPVPDTQYF
TRBV10-3	-	CAIKTSGSIHEQYF
TRBV29-1	TRBJ2-7	CSVEVAGQYEQYF
TRBV7-2	TRBJ2-1	CASSPGTSGNYNEQFF
TRBV5-1	TRBJ2-3	CASSFGTGTRSTDTQYF
TRBV5-1	TRBJ1-4	CASSLVGSANEKLFF
TRBV5-1	TRBJ2-5	CASSPHASGAYQETQYF
TRBV7-8	TRBJ2-7	CASSLNLGAGVSYEQYF
TRBV5-1	TRBJ2-5	CASTTQGRWETQYF
TRBV28	TRBJ2-7	CASLPGLAGLEQYF
TRBV6-6	TRBJ1-4	CASSYGRGEKLFF
TRBV6-6	TRBJ2-2	CASSYRTRMNTGELFF
TRBV4-2	TRBJ1-2	CASSQEYQGGYTF
TRBV7-3	TRBJ2-1	CASSSDSNEQFF
TRBV19	TRBJ1-1	CASSKLDRENTEAFF